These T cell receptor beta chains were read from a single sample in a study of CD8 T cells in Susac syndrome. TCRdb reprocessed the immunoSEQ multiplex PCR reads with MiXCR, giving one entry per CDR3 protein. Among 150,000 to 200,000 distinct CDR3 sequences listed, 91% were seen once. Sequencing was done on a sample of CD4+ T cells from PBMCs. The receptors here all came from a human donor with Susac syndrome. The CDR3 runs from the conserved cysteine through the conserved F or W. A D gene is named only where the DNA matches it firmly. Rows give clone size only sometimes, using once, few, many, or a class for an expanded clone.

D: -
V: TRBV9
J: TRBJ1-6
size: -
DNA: TGTGCCAGCAGCGGAGACGGCGCCTATAATTCACCCCTCCACTTT
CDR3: CASSGDGAYNSPLHF

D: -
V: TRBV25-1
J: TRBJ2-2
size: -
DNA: TGTGCCAGCAGTCACATCTCCTCGAACACCGGGGAGCTGTTTTTT
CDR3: CASSHISSNTGELFF

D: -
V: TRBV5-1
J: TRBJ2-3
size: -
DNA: TGCGCCAGCAGCATCTGGGAGGAGACAGATACGCAGTATTTT
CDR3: CASSIWEETDTQYF

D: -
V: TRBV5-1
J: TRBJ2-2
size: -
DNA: TGCGCCAGCAGTCCGCAGGGCCGCACCGGGGAGCTGTTTTTT
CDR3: CASSPQGRTGELFF

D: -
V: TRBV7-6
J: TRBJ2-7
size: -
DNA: TGTGCCAGCAGCCTTTCTGAGGGGGACAACTACGAGCAGTACTTC
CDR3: CASSLSEGDNYEQYF

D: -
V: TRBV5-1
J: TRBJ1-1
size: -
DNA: TGCGCCAGCAGCTTGTTATCTGGGGCGAACACTGAAGCTTTCTTT
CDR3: CASSLLSGANTEAFF

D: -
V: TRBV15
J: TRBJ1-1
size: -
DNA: TGTGCCACCAGCAGAATTGTGGACACTGAAGCTTTCTTT
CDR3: CATSRIVDTEAFF

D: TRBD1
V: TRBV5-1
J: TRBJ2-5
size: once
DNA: TGCGCCAGCAGCCTGGGACAGAACCAAGAGACCCAGTACTTC
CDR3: CASSLGQNQETQYF

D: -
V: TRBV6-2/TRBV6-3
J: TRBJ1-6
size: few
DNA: TGTGCCAGCAGTCAGGGTTTAGCCCTCCACTTT
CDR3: CASSQGLALHF

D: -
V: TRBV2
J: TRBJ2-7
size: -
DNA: TGTGCCAGCAGGAAGGGGCGACAGTCCTCCTACGAGCAGTACTTC
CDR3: CASRKGRQSSYEQYF

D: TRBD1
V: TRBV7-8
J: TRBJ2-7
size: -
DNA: TGTGCCAGCAGCTTAGTTAGGACAGGGAGCTACGAGCAGTACTTC
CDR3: CASSLVRTGSYEQYF

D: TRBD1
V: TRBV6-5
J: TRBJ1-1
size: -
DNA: TGTGCCAGCAGGGATTACAGGGGGCGAGCTTTCTTT
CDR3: CASRDYRGRAFF

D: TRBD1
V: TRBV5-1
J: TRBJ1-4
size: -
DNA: TGCGCCAGCGCTGAGACAGGGACGAATGAAAAACTGTTTTTT
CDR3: CASAETGTNEKLFF

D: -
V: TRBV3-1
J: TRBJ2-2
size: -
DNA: TGTGCCAGCAGCCGGGGGATCCCGGGGACCGGGGAGCTGTTTTTT
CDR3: CASSRGIPGTGELFF